The T cell receptor (beta chain) described here comes from a study of naive and memory T cell subsets. This clonotype was found many times. No antigen is known for it. Germline trimming cut 5 bases from V and 2 bases from J; bases unmatched to any gene: 6. This CDR3 contains 15 residues. General study findings and limits: Over 95% of naive TCR sequences appeared only once after error correction, unlike memory subsets.

Both TRBC1 and TRBC2 were covered by a beta constant-region primer of two equimolar oligonucleotides. TCRdb ran MiXCR on the UMI-ligation and nested PCR reads and lists one entry per CDR3 protein. The data hold tens of thousands of distinct CDR3 sequences, with 13% observed a single time. The clonotype originates from a human donor in good health. Sequencing was performed on central memory CD4+ T cells from blood. The chain links TRBV12-3 or TRBV12-4 to TRBJ2-1; TRBD2 agrees at 7 bases. CDR3 region: CASSPSGTPYNEQFF. The CDR3 region has the DNA TGTGCCAGCAGTCCTAGCGGAACTCCCTACAATGAGCAGTTCTTC.